Below are 19 T cell receptor beta chains sequenced from a single sample in a study of graft-versus-host responses after intestinal transplantation. Repertoires were generated with immunoSEQ multiplex PCR, while TCRdb's copy carries only in-frame clones and drops some. The sample carries 8,000 or so clones, 31% recorded once. Irradiated, violet-dye-labeled stimulators (around 200,000) were plated alongside around 200,000 CFSE-labeled responders. Sample: alloreactive CD8+ T cells from a mixed lymphocyte reaction culture, taken before intestinal transplant. Subset: CFSE-low proliferating T cells sorted from roughly six-day pre-transplant mixed lymphocyte reaction (GvH or HvG direction). The receptors were sampled from a human patient who received an intestinal transplant.

This clone was counted between two and nine times. The V and J genes are TRBV11-1 and TRBJ2-6, with a tentative D call TRBD2 (5 bases). The germline V gene has CDR1 SGHAT and CDR2 FQDESV (reference sequence). V was pared by 5 bases and J by 4 bases, with 18 bases between. CDR3 length: 17 residues. The CDR3 DNA sequence: TGTGCCAGCAGCCCAGAAGGCTTGGGGAGCGGGGCCAACGTCCTGACTTTC. This gives the protein CASSPEGLGSGANVLTF.

This clone was counted between two and nine times. This rearrangement joins TRBV11-2 to TRBJ2-2; TRBD2 agrees at 8 bases. The germline gives CDR1 SGHAT, CDR2 FQNNGV. The CDR3 contains 17 residues. The trim removed 3 bases at V and 0 bases at J, leaving 6 bases unmatched. CDR3 in DNA: TGTGCCAGCAGCTTGCACGGACTAGCAGCGAACACCGGGGAGCTGTTTTTT. Translating gives CASSLHGLAANTGELFF.

CDR3 loop: CAISESILGNTEAFF. The CDR3 bases are TGTGCCATCAGTGAGTCTATTCTAGGTAACACTGAAGCTTTCTTT. The J gene is TRBJ1-1, the V gene TRBV10-3, with D unresolved. Per germline, CDR1 ENHRY and CDR2 SYGVKD. This CDR3 comprises 15 residues. Trimming stripped 0 bases from V and 2 bases from J, with 10 bases between.

The chain has TRBV10-1 and TRBJ2-1; D is possibly TRBD2 (5 bases). V shed 5 bases and J shed 1 base, with 18 bases lying between them. CDR3 length: 17 residues. The germline gives CDR1 WNHNN, CDR2 SYGVQD (reference sequence). The CDR3 spells CASSLVLVKGSYNEQFF. CDR3 sequence (DNA): TGCGCCAGCAGTCTGGTACTAGTAAAGGGTTCCTACAATGAGCAGTTCTTC.

This clone appeared a few times. The J gene is TRBJ2-1, the V gene TRBV19, with 9 bases identical to TRBD2. V gave up 6 bases and J gave up 9 bases; unmatched junction bases: 9. Germline values: CDR1 LNHDA, CDR2 SQIVND (reference sequence). The CDR3 has 14 amino acids. The CDR3 nucleotides read TGTGCCAGTAGCTGGACTAGCGTCTGGGGTGAGCAGTTCTTC. This codes for CASSWTSVWGEQFF. Based on the CDR3 plus reference TRBV19 and TRBJ2-1, the full variable domain is DGGITQSPKYLFRKEGQNVTLSCEQNLNHDAMYWYRQDPGQGLRLIYYSQIVNDFQKGDIAEGYSVSREKKESFPLTVTSAQKNPTAFYLCASSWTSVWGEQFFGPGTRLTVL.

This clone appeared a few times. This chain joins TRBV28 and TRBJ2-3; D not resolved. The CDR3 totals 11 residues. CDR1 MDHEN and CDR2 SYDVKM come from the germline V gene. The V and J ends lost 6 bases and 6 bases respectively, with 7 bases between them. As DNA, the CDR3 is TGTGCCAGCAGCGAAGAGGATACGCAGTATTTT. Protein: CASSEEDTQYF.

The chain links TRBV5-1 to TRBJ1-2; 10 nucleotides line up with TRBD1. Germline V gives CDR1 SGHRS, CDR2 YFSETQ. J was trimmed by 4 bases and V by 3 bases; bases with no gene match: 9. The CDR3 is made up of 16 amino acids. In DNA form, the CDR3 reads TGCGCCAGCAGCTACATACCGGGACAGGGGACCTATGGCTACACCTTC. Translated, it gives CASSYIPGQGTYGYTF.

This chain links TRBV6-5 with TRBJ1-2; D remains unclear. Germline lookup yields CDR1 MNHEY and CDR2 SVGAGI. This CDR3 is 13 amino acids long. The V and J ends lost 3 bases and 7 bases respectively, with 12 bases between them. This CDR3 reads CASSYGQSSGYTF. The CDR3 region has the DNA TGTGCCAGCAGTTATGGGCAGTCGTCTGGCTACACCTTC.

There are a few counts of this clone. This rearrangement joins TRBV6-9 to TRBJ1-2, with TRBD1 as a possible D gene (6 bases). V dropped 3 bases and J dropped 8 bases, with 16 bases sitting between them. Germline lookup yields CDR1 MNHGY and CDR2 SVAAGI. The CDR3 extends over 14 amino acids. CDR3 coding DNA: TGTGCCAGCAGTTACATGGGGGGGGGCGACGGCTACACCTTC. Protein product: CASSYMGGGDGYTF.

V usage is TRBV27 and J usage is TRBJ2-7; 7 bases are shared with TRBD1. CDR1 is MNHEY, CDR2 SMNVEV, per germline (reference sequence). The CDR3 covers 14 residues. Trimming cost V 2 bases and J 6 bases; bases outside gene matches: 7. CDR3 region: CASSLGVGGFEQYF. CDR3 nucleotides: TGTGCCAGCAGTTTAGGTGTAGGGGGCTTCGAGCAGTACTTC.

By share, this clone ranks as medium-sized (0.01 to 0.1%). The rearrangement uses TRBV6-6 and TRBJ2-7; no clear D gene. Germline CDR1 reads MNHNY; CDR2 reads SVGAGI (reference sequence). The V and J ends lost 3 bases and 2 bases respectively, with 5 bases between them. This CDR3 contains 12 residues. CDR3 region: CASSYSTYEQYF. The CDR3 DNA reads as TGTGCCAGCAGTTATTCCACCTACGAGCAGTACTTC.

This clone is labeled as medium-sized. The chain has TRBV5-6 and TRBJ1-1; no firm D call. From germline, CDR1 is SGHDT and CDR2 YYEEEE. The CDR3 runs 16 residues. V gave up 4 bases and J gave up 0 bases, with 16 bases separating them. In nucleotides, the CDR3 is TGTGCCAGCAGCCCCCTCCCACTAGACCTGAACACTGAAGCTTTCTTT. Its protein is CASSPLPLDLNTEAFF.

The genes are TRBV28 and TRBJ1-5; 8 positions match TRBD1. The CDR3 contains 15 residues. V shed 5 bases and J 4 bases; nucleotides not matched to a gene: 7. Germline values: CDR1 MDHEN, CDR2 SYDVKM. The CDR3: CASSPTTGGNQPQHF. The CDR3 coding sequence is TGTGCCAGCAGTCCCACTACAGGGGGGAATCAGCCCCAGCATTTT. Using reference TRBV28 and TRBJ1-5 for the parts outside the CDR3, the full variable domain is DVKVTQSSRYLVKRTGEKVFLECVQDMDHENMFWYRQDPGLGLRLIYFSYDVKMKEKGDIPEGYSVSREKKERFSLILESASTNQTSMYLCASSPTTGGNQPQHFGDGTRLSIL.

This chain links TRBV7-9 with TRBJ2-7; 7 bases align to TRBD1. This CDR3 is built from 17 residues. Per germline, CDR1 SEHNR and CDR2 FQNEAQ (reference sequence). Trimming took 1 base from V and 2 from J; bases not matched to a gene: 11. CDR3 residues: CASSLVIVWDSTYEQYF. The CDR3 nucleotides read TGTGCCAGCAGCTTAGTGATAGTTTGGGACAGTACCTACGAGCAGTACTTC.

A few counts support this clone. The chain carries TRBV11-3 and TRBJ2-3; perhaps TRBD2 as D (6 bases). Between the trimmed V and J ends, which lost 5 bases and 3 bases, there was a span of 9 bases. Germline CDR1 SGHNT, CDR2 YENEEA. CDR3 length equals 13 residues. This CDR3 reads CASSLGGTDTQYF. Written as DNA, the CDR3 is TGTGCCAGCAGCCTCGGGGGAACAGATACGCAGTATTTT. The variable domain in full, completed from reference TRBV11-3 and TRBJ2-3, reads EAGVVQSPRYKIIEKKQPVAFWCNPISGHNTLYWYLQNLGQGPELLIRYENEEAVDDSQLPKDRFSAERLKGVDSTLKIQPAELGDSAVYLCASSLGGTDTQYFGPGTRLTVL.

The chain has TRBV21-1 and TRBJ2-7; TRBD2 is taken as the D call from the table, unchecked against the DNA. TRBV21-1 is listed as a pseudogene. The CDR3 contains 17 residues. The CDR3 reads CASSKEGPSRGRYEQYF. The CDR3 bases are TGTGCCAGCAGCAAGGAGGGCCCGTCCCGGGGTCGCTACGAGCAGTACTTC.

The rearrangement links TRBV4-1 to TRBJ1-3; TRBD1 matches 8 bases. V lost 3 bases, J lost 2 bases, and 6 bases stayed unmatched. The CDR3 is 16 residues long. The germline CDR1 and CDR2 sequences are MGHRA and YSYEKL. The DNA of the CDR3 is TGCGCCAGCAGCCACCTAGGACAGGGCGCTGGAAACACCATATATTTT. Protein product: CASSHLGQGAGNTIYF.

The sample holds a few counts of this clone. This chain uses TRBV4-1 with TRBJ1-6, with D unresolved. Germline V gene data show CDR1 as MGHRA and CDR2 as YSYEKL. The V gene lost 4 bases and the J gene lost 9 bases, with 13 bases spanning the gap. The CDR3 sequence is 14 residues long. In nucleotides, the CDR3 is TGCGCCAGCAGCCCTATCTGGCCGGGTTCACCCCTCCACTTT. Translating it yields CASSPIWPGSPLHF.

V and J are TRBV6-1 and TRBJ1-2; 9 bases line up with TRBD1. CDR3 length: 17 amino acids. The ends lost 0 bases at V and 5 bases at J; junction bases unmatched: 10. Looked up from germline, CDR1 is MNHNS and CDR2 is SASEGT. CDR3 residues: CASSEARTGAMAYGYTF. The CDR3 DNA reads as TGTGCCAGCAGTGAAGCGCGGACAGGGGCCATGGCGTATGGCTACACCTTC.